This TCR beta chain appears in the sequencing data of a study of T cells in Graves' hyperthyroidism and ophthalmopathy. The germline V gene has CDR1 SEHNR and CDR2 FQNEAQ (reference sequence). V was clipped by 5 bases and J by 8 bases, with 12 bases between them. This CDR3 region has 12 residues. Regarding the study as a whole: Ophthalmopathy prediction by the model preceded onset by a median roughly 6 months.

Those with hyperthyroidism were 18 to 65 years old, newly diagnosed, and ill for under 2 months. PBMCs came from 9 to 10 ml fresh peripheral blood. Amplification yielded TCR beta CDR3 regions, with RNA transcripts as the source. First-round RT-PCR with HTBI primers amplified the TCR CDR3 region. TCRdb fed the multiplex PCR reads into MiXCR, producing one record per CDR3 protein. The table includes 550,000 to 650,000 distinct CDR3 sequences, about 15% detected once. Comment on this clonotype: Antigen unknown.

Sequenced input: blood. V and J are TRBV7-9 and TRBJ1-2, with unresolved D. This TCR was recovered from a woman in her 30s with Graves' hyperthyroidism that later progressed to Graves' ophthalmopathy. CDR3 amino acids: CASSPSGDGYTF. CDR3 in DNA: TGTGCCAGCAGCCCTTCGGGCGACGGCTACACCTTC.